The 2 T cell receptor beta chains presented below share a single source sample, sequenced in a study of T cells in Graves' hyperthyroidism and ophthalmopathy. TCR beta CDR3 region amplification was performed from RNA transcripts. Carried out on the TCR CDR3, a first-round RT-PCR used the HTBI primer set. Via MiXCR, TCRdb re-called the multiplex PCR reads, giving one row per CDR3 protein. Seen here are some 440,000 distinct CDR3 sequences, about a sixth observed once, and the top ten hold 7.7%. The source material was blood. These receptors were taken from a woman under 30 with Graves' hyperthyroidism.

This clonotype was detected ten times or more. The chain recombines TRBV19 with TRBJ2-4, with TRBD1 matching over 7 bases. CDR3 length: 14 residues. The J segment lost 4 bases and the V segment lost 7 bases, leaving 7 bases of the junction unmatched. Germline lookup yields CDR1 LNHDA and CDR2 SQIVND (reference sequence). In DNA form, the CDR3 reads TGTGCCAGTATCGACGGACAGGAGAAAAACATTCAGTACTTC. This translates into CASIDGQEKNIQYF. Combining the CDR3 with reference TRBV19 and TRBJ2-4 gives the whole variable domain DGGITQSPKYLFRKEGQNVTLSCEQNLNHDAMYWYRQDPGQGLRLIYYSQIVNDFQKGDIAEGYSVSREKKESFPLTVTSAQKNPTAFYLCASIDGQEKNIQYFGAGTRLSVL.

This clonotype has ten or more counts. The chain is built from TRBV10-3 and TRBJ2-7, with D possibly matching TRBD2 (6 bases). The germline V gene encodes CDR1 ENHRY and CDR2 SYGVKD. This CDR3 region has 15 residues. V gave up 6 bases and J gave up 6 bases, with 21 bases separating them. The chain's CDR3 is CAIREVGTGLLEQYF. The DNA of the CDR3 is TGTGCCATCAGGGAGGTAGGGACTGGGCTTCTCGAGCAGTACTTC.